The clone carrying this TCR beta chain appeared once. Its antigen is currently unknown. In each case, RNA was isolated and then reverse transcribed into cDNA as the sequencing template. Produced via immunoSEQ multiplex PCR; TCRdb's table is partial and in-frame only. The profile shows 150,000 to 200,000 clones, about 54% of them singletons. This sample was taken from a study of CD8+ T cells in alopecia areata. Study overall: Among treated patients, oral tofacitinib was administered at 5 to 10 mg twice daily.

As for treatment: oral pan-JAK inhibitor, 5-10 mg twice daily. Collected material from alopecia areata patients comprised lesional scalp punch biopsies and peripheral blood. CDR3 length: 17 residues. The V gene end was trimmed by 4 bases and the J gene end by 2 bases; junction bases not matched to a gene: 7. Per germline, CDR1 LNHNV and CDR2 YYDKDF (reference sequence). Notes on the study in general: Scalp samples also yield sequences from resident alphabeta T cells of normal skin.

This specimen was CD4+ T cells sorted from blood, taken around week 55, from a patient treated with tofacitinib. The V and J genes are TRBV15 and TRBJ2-1; 11 nucleotides match TRBD2. The receptor was derived from a human donor with alopecia areata. CDR3 DNA sequence: TGTGCCACCAGCAATCGCAATAGCGGGGGGGCCTACAATGAGCAGTTCTTC. This translates into CATSNRNSGGAYNEQFF.